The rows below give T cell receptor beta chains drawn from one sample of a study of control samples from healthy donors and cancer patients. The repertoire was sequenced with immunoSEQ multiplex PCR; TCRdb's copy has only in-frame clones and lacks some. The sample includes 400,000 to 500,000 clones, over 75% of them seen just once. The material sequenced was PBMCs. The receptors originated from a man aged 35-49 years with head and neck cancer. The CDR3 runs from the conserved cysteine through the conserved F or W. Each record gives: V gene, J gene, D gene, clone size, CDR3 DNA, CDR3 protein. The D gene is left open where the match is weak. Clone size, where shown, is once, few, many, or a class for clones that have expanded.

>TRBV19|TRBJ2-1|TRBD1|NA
TGTGCCAGTAGTATAGTCGGGACAGGGGGAGTTTATGAGCAGTTCTTC
CASSIVGTGGVYEQFF
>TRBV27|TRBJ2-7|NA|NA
TGTGCCAGCAGTTTAAAAGGGGAATTTTACGAGCAGTACTTC
CASSLKGEFYEQYF
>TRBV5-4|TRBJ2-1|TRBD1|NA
TGTGCCAGCAGCCGACAGGGGACGAATGAGCAGTTCTTC
CASSRQGTNEQFF
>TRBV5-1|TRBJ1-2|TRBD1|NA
TGCGCCAGCAGCCCGGCCGGGACAGGGAACGGCTACACCTTC
CASSPAGTGNGYTF
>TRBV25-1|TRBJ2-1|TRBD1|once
TGTGCCAGCAGTGGGGACAGGGATTACAATGAGCAGTTCTTC
CASSGDRDYNEQFF
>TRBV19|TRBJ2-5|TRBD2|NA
TGTGCCAGTAGTAAGACTAGCGGGGCCACAATTATCACGGAGACCCAGTACTTC
CASSKTSGATIITETQYF
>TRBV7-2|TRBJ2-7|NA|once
TGTGCCAGCAGCTTGGCAGCCACCAAAAGCTACGAGCAGTACTTC
CASSLAATKSYEQYF
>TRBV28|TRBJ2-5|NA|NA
TGTGCCTCCGGGAGCTTGGAGACCCAGTACTTC
CASGSLETQYF
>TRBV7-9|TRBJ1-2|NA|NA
TGTGCCAGCAGCCCCCAGGGGAGTAGGGTTGGAGGCTACACCTTC
CASSPQGSRVGGYTF
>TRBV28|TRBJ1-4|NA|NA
TGTGCCAGCCTGGAGGGAGCTAATGAAAAACTGTTTTTT
CASLEGANEKLFF
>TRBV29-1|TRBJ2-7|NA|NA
TGCAGCTTTCGGGGTAACCGAGACACCACCTACGAGCAGTACTTC
CSFRGNRDTTYEQYF
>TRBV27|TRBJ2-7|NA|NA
TGTGCCAGCAGTTTATCGCGGGTCTACTCCTACGAGCAGTACTTC
CASSLSRVYSYEQYF
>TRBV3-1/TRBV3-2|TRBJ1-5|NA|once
TGTGCCAGCAGCCAATGGGGCCAGCCCCAGCATTTT
CASSQWGQPQHF
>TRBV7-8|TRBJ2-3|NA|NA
TGTGCCAGCAGCTTAATCGCGGGAATCACAGATACGCAGTATTTT
CASSLIAGITDTQYF
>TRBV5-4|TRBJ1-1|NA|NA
TGTGCCAGCAGCTTAGAAGGACAGTTGAACACTGAAGCTTTCTTT
CASSLEGQLNTEAFF
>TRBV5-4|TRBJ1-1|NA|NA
TGTGCCAGCAGCCGCCTGGTCAGGAACACTGAAGCTTTCTTT
CASSRLVRNTEAFF
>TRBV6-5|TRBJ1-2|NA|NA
TGTGCCAGCAGAACCGAGGGGGGCTACACCTTC
CASRTEGGYTF
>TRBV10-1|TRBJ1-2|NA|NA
TGCGCCAGCAGTGAGTCGGGACGGTATGGCTACACCTTC
CASSESGRYGYTF
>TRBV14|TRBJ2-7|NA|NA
TGTGCCAGCAGCCAACGGACAGCCCGTAGCTCCTACGAGCAGTACTTC
CASSQRTARSSYEQYF
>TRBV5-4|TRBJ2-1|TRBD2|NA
TGTGCCAGCAGCTTCAGCGGGGGGAACCACAATGAGCAGTTCTTC
CASSFSGGNHNEQFF
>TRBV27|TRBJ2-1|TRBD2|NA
TGTGCCAGCAGTGCCGGGACTAGCGGAAACAATGAGCAGTTCTTC
CASSAGTSGNNEQFF
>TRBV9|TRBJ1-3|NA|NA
TGTGCCAGCAGCGGCCCGGGGGAAACAGGACTAAACTCTGGAAACACCATATATTTT
CASSGPGETGLNSGNTIYF
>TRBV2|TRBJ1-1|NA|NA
TGTGCCAGCAGTGAAGTAGGCAGTTTGGAACCTGAAGCTTTCTTT
CASSEVGSLEPEAFF
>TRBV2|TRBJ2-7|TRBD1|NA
TGTGCCAGCAGTGAAAGGACAGGGAAATCCTACGAGCAGTACTTC
CASSERTGKSYEQYF
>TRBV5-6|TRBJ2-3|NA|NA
TGTGCCAGCAGCTTGCTTGAGTATACGCAGTATTTT
CASSLLEYTQYF
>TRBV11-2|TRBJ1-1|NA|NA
TGTGCCAGCAGCCCAACCTGGGAAGCTTTCTTT
CASSPTWEAFF
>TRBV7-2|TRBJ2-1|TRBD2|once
TGTGCCAGCAGTGGAGGACTAGCGGGGGGATCCTACAATGAGCAGTTCTTC
CASSGGLAGGSYNEQFF
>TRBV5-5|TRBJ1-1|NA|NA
TGTGCCAGCAGCCGGGACCTCACTGAAGCTTTCTTT
CASSRDLTEAFF